A selection of T cell receptor beta chains follows, all from one sample in a study of blood T cell repertoires in COVID-19. Libraries were prepared by immunoSEQ multiplex PCR; TCRdb keeps only in-frame clonotypes and omits some of them. The sample shows roughly 200,000 clones, 83% of them seen only once. Sequencing input: PBMCs or T cells enriched from blood (not recorded which). The receptors stem from a woman between 50 and 59 years old who had been exposed to COVID-19. Both conserved end residues are trimmed from each CDR3.

J gene | V gene | CDR3 protein
TRBJ2-1 | TRBV24-1 | ATSDVGLANYNEQF
TRBJ2-5 | TRBV10-3 | AISDRVTQY
TRBJ2-5 | TRBV7-2 | ASSSGTGVFQETQY
TRBJ1-2 | TRBV21-1 | ASSKEMGRDYGYT
TRBJ1-4 | TRBV27 | ASSFFPSGTGNEKLF
TRBJ2-5 | TRBV7-9 | ASSFSGGPETQY
TRBJ1-1 | TRBV19 | ASIPGTGHGTEAF
TRBJ2-5 | TRBV19 | ASSSRTGGQETQY
TRBJ1-3 | TRBV5-7 | ASSINRGSSTGNTIY
TRBJ1-4 | TRBV3-1/TRBV3-2 | ASSHRGDLNEKLF
TRBJ2-5 | TRBV18 | ASLPGEGTETQY
TRBJ1-5 | TRBV6-1 | ASSDGEYSHQPQH
TRBJ1-4 | TRBV9 | ASSSQGVTNEKLF
TRBJ1-2 | TRBV5-6 | ASSLGGTGATHYGYT
TRBJ2-2 | TRBV5-1 | ASSLLGTSGPANTGELF
TRBJ2-1 | TRBV7-9 | ASSLTSSGIWGEQF
TRBJ1-1 | TRBV5-4 | ASSFFKGGVEAF
TRBJ2-7 | TRBV27 | ASSLRTGGTYEQY
TRBJ2-2 | TRBV10-2 | ASSLGGANTGELF
TRBJ1-2 | TRBV10-3 | AISDMTGFGGYT
TRBJ2-2 | TRBV5-1 | ASRLGQGYTGELF
TRBJ1-2 | TRBV5-5 | ASRSSSGVGGYT
TRBJ1-3 | TRBV29-1 | SVLQGAGNTIY
TRBJ2-1 | TRBV11-2 | ASSSQRGVRNEQF
TRBJ1-2 | TRBV30 | AWSVRRGEGYT
TRBJ1-2 | TRBV7-2 | ASSLDTGRSYGYT
TRBJ2-7 | TRBV7-3 | ASSRDRSYEQY
TRBJ2-5 | TRBV19 | ASSPGRAGWTQY
TRBJ1-6 | TRBV2 | ASSGGALSSYNSPLH
TRBJ2-2 | TRBV12-5 | ASAAPRRAGAIGELF
TRBJ2-7 | TRBV2 | ASSRLYEQY
TRBJ2-3 | TRBV14 | ASSPRLAGAADTQY
TRBJ1-1 | TRBV12-3/TRBV12-4 | ASSNLQGIEAF
TRBJ1-5 | TRBV7-2 | ASSPAPGFGNQPQH
TRBJ2-1 | TRBV5-1 | ASRGQGNEQF
TRBJ2-3 | TRBV10-3 | AIGTAPKDTQY
TRBJ2-1 | TRBV12-3/TRBV12-4 | ASSVILNEQF
TRBJ2-1 | TRBV25-1 | ASSDGSAESRNEQF
TRBJ1-2 | TRBV19 | ASTRGGVDGGYT
TRBJ1-4 | TRBV19 | ASRTAAGEKLF
TRBJ1-2 | TRBV30 | AWSVQGMSYGYT
TRBJ2-7 | TRBV25-1 | ASSDSRVDNEQY
TRBJ1-3 | TRBV7-2 | ASSLARENTIY
TRBJ2-1 | TRBV24-1 | ATSDSDRVNYNEQF
TRBJ2-5 | TRBV11-3 | ASSMGQGGAETQY
TRBJ1-1 | TRBV2 | ASSAGGPHTEAF
TRBJ2-7 | TRBV13 | ASSPRTSGGAVTEQY
TRBJ2-2 | TRBV24-1 | ATSDLNSPNTGELF
TRBJ2-1 | TRBV5-1 | ASSLVGGFNNEQF
TRBJ1-1 | TRBV6-5 | ASSYSGGAGEAF
TRBJ1-5 | TRBV4-3 | ASSQGQVTQPQH
TRBJ2-3 | TRBV30 | AWSLSGGRADTQY
TRBJ1-2 | TRBV27 | ASSLSASGGNYGYT
TRBJ2-5 | TRBV2 | ASRGRGKETQY
TRBJ1-1 | TRBV2 | ASTSVWNTEAF
TRBJ1-2 | TRBV5-5 | ASSLYVSYGYT
TRBJ1-1 | TRBV12-3/TRBV12-4 | ASSLREAEAF
TRBJ1-5 | TRBV6-2/TRBV6-3 | ASSYSRLYQPQH
TRBJ2-3 | TRBV4-3 | ASSQEGGPGAQY
TRBJ1-3 | TRBV6-1 | ASSEAGPTPGNTIY